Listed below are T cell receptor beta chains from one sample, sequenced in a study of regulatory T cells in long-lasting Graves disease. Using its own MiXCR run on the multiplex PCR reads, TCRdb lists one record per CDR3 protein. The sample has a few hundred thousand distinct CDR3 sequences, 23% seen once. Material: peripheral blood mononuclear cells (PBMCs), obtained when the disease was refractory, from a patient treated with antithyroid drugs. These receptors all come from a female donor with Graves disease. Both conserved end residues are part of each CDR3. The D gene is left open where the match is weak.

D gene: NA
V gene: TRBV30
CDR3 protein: CAWSDGRTETQYF

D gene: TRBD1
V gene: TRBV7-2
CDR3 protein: CASSGTGTFYEQYF

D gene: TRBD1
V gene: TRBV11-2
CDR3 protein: CASRKARDRSVTGELFF

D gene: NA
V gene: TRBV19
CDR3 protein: CASSIAGGHYERQPQHF

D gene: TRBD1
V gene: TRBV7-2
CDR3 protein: CASTSSGTGGYEQYF

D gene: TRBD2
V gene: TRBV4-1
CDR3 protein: CASSLKTSGGEKTQYF

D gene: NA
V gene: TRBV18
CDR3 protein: CASSPQMTQETQYF

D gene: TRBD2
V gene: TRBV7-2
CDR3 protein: CASSPSAGRQETQYF

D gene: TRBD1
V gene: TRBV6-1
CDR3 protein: CASSRQGGPAKNIQYF

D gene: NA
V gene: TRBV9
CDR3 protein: CASSVELKGNTIYF

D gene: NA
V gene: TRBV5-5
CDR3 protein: CASSLWSSRDNEQFF

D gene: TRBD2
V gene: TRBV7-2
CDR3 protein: CASSQRLAGDYEQYF

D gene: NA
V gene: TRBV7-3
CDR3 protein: CASSLGSKNTEAFF

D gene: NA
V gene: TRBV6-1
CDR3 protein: CASSDGRNNEQFF

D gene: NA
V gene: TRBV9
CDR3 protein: CASSVRPSQETQYF

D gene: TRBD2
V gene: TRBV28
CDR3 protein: CATSPLKLAGPTYEQYF

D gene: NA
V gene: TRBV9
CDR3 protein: CASSVEEGSGANVLTF

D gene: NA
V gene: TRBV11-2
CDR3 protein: CASSLEGRGNEKLFF

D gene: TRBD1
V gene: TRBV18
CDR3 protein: CASSRTGFQETQYF

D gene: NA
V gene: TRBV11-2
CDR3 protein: CASSSDRRNSPLHF

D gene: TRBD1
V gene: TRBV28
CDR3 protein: CASSRDRVESTEAFF

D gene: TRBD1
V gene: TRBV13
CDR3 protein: CASSFTGTGGRETQYF

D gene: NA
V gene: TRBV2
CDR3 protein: CATRLRGANTEAFF

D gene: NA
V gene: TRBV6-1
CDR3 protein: CASNTGTSSYNEQFF

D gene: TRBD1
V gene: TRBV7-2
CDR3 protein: CASSSQSRGRNEKLFF

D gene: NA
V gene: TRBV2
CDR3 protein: CASSVLEEQYF

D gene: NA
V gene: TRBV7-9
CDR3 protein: CASSLLDRPQYF

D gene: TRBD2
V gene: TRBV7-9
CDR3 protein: CASSPAGGYREQYF

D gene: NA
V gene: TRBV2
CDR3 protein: CDHWRTRRPKPRLNTEAFF

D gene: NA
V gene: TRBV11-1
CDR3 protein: CASSLRDTYNEQFF

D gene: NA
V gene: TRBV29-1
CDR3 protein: CSVADRNKNIQYF

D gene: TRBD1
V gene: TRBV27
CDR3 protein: CASSLSDRGAGYEQYF

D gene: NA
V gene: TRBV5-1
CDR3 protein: CASSLVARQTGYGYTF

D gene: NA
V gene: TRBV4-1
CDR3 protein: CASSQVYRVLPTDTQYF

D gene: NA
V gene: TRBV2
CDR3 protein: CASRTIRSGYTF

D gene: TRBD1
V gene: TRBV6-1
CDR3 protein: CASSGQGAGYTF

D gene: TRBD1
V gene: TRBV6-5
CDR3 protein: CASSYSKPGQFSSGNTIYF

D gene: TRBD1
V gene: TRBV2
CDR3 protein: CASRGTVYGYTF

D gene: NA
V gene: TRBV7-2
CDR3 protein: CASTRGRVAGPGELFF

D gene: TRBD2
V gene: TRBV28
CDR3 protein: CASRTSGLTGELFF

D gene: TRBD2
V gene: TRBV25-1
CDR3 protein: CASSVRGEGGEQYF

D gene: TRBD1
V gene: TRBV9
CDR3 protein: CASSVGTGAGETQYF

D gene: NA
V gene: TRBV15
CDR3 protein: CATSTRTGTRNSPLHF

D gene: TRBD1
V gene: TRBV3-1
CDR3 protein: CASSRDSESNQPQHF

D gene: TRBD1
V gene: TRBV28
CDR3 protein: CASSPGTDNYGYTF

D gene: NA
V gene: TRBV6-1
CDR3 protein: CASKRANEAFF

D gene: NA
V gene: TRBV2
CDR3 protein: CASSDAGNYEQYF

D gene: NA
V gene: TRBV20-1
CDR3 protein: CSAGPVLRPYEQYF

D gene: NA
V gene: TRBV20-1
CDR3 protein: CSASPVDGQTYEQYF

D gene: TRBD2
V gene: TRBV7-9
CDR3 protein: CASRVSGSLTEQYF

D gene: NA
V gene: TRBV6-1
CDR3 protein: CASSNSGSYEQYF

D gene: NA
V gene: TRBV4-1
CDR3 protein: CASSQGVMGHEQYF

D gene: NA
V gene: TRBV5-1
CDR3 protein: CASSLGTRALREYEQYF

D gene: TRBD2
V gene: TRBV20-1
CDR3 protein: CSARLAGNTQYF

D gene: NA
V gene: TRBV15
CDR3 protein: CATSRDWVQGDASPRQPQHF